A single sample is the source of the 4 T cell receptor beta chains below, sequenced in a study of early T cells in non-severe SARS-CoV-2 infection. A single record per CDR3 protein comes from TCRdb applying MiXCR to the 5' RACE reads. This sample carries tens of thousands of distinct CDR3 sequences, around an eighth of them seen once, and the ten largest clones take about 1.3%. Sample: whole blood. The receptors stem from an adult who was a healthcare worker with PCR-confirmed SARS-CoV-2 infection or an uninfected control (not recorded which).

This clonotype was recorded at least ten times. The gene calls are TRBV12-3 or TRBV12-4 and TRBJ2-2, with D perhaps matching TRBD2 (6 bases). This CDR3 has 16 amino acids. V dropped 5 bases and J dropped 2 bases, with 15 bases sitting between them. DNA for the CDR3: TGTGCCAGCAGTATATCCGGGGGAGGTAACACCGGGGAGCTGTTTTTT. Encoded protein: CASSISGGGNTGELFF.

This clonotype was observed at least ten times. Here the CDR3 reads CASSPDSFLNQPQHF. The CDR3 DNA is TGTGCCAGCAGTCCTGACAGCTTCCTCAATCAGCCCCAGCATTTT. This chain connects TRBV27 to TRBJ1-5; tentative D call: TRBD1 (5 bases). Germline V gene sequence: CDR1 MNHEY, CDR2 SMNVEV (reference sequence). The CDR3 extends over 15 amino acids. Deletions cut 5 bases from V and 3 bases from J, with 14 bases between.

The table lists this clonotype with many counts. The chain carries TRBV28 and TRBJ2-3, with 10 positions matching TRBD2. CDR1 and CDR2 from the germline V gene are MDHEN and SYDVKM. V shed 4 bases and J 5 bases; nucleotides not matched to a gene: 6. The CDR3 has 15 amino acids. The CDR3 loop is CASSYPGLAQDTQYF. CDR3 DNA: TGTGCCAGCAGTTATCCGGGACTAGCGCAAGATACGCAGTATTTT. The whole variable domain, filled in from reference TRBV28 and TRBJ2-3, reads DVKVTQSSRYLVKRTGEKVFLECVQDMDHENMFWYRQDPGLGLRLIYFSYDVKMKEKGDIPEGYSVSREKKERFSLILESASTNQTSMYLCASSYPGLAQDTQYFGPGTRLTVL.

This clonotype was seen many times. The V and J genes are TRBV7-2 and TRBJ1-3, with D uncertain. V lost 0 bases, J lost 1 base, and 4 bases lay in between. The CDR3 runs 14 residues. Germline V gene sequence: CDR1 SGHTA, CDR2 FQGNSA. Here the CDR3 reads CASSLAGSGNTIYF. In nucleotides, the CDR3 is TGTGCCAGCAGCTTAGCGGGGTCTGGAAACACCATATATTTT.